This record looks at one T cell receptor beta chain sequence and its context. This receptor's antigen is unknown. No clone much larger than this one lies a single base away; base qualities are absent. Receptors were amplified or captured by the immunoSEQ multiplex PCR assay. For most patients, genomic DNA was isolated with the Qiagen DNeasy Blood and Tissue Kit and shipped frozen to Adaptive Biotechnologies for TCR sequencing. Adaptive Biotechnologies carried out high-throughput TCR-beta CDR3 sequencing of genomic DNA for most patients. As for the original processing: TCR sequencing data for over 15 patients were retrieved from Adaptive's ImmunoSEQ software; a few other patients were processed with MiXCR and VDJtools. CD4 versus CD8 sorting errors were corrected by removing sequences found in both subsets at a frequency ratio below 5:1. CDR3 nucleotide sequences shared between donor and recipient were removed because the origin of such sequences could not be assigned. To be classed as alloreactive, a clone needed at least 2-fold expansion over unstimulated cells and a minimum CFSE-low frequency of 0.002% (template counts) or 0.001% (read counts). Mappable clones were those detected in sequenced pre-transplant spleen, lymph node, or MLR CFSE-low populations of the donor or recipient. The cumulative frequency of alloreactive clones was calculated as a percentage of all sequences, weighted by copy number. Drawn from immuneACCESS, this table holds only the in-frame rearrangements with V and J called that TCRdb kept. Clones are partly lost; checked studies trace under half to an unresolved V gene and leave the rest unexplained. V, J and clone size are taken as reported in that table, and D and trimming were inferred from the DNA itself. The sample table holds more than 70,000 clones, of which approximately 90% were seen once. The ten most abundant clones make up around 0.44% of the sample.

Germline trimming: 2 bases from V, 2 bases from J; junction bases outside gene matches: 8. According to the germline V gene, CDR1 reads LGHNA and CDR2 reads YSLEER. Taken from cysteine to phenylalanine, the CDR3 has 18 residues. Only the CDR3 DNA stays, 54 bases, in frame from base 1. This specimen belongs to a study of graft-versus-host responses after intestinal transplantation (dated by TCRdb to the early 2020s). In terms of the full investigation: The transplants that recipients got were multivisceral, liver-intestinal, or isolated intestinal. Every recipient was given anti-thymocyte globulin induction, followed by approximately 3 years of maintenance tacrolimus and steroids. Bulk TCR-beta CDR3 sequencing was used to track graft-versus-host and host-versus-graft alloreactive T cell clones in the graft, circulation and bone marrow after intestinal transplantation. Alloreactive clones were identified by sequencing pre-transplant mixed lymphocyte reaction products and comparing these products with unstimulated pre-transplant donor and recipient T cells. Of the roughly 24 intestinal transplant recipients enrolled in the cohort, one of whom was a retransplant, 3 patients without pretransplant specimens were excluded. Donor T cell macrochimerism was defined as a peak of at least 4% donor T cells among recipient peripheral blood mononuclear cells. Rather than going through the commercial service, samples from a few later patients were sequenced in-house on an Illumina MiSeq and processed with MiXCR. Points the paper makes about the study in general: Patients with donor T cell macrochimerism had high GvH to HvG T cell clonal ratios in their allografts. Conclusions were limited by the relatively low number and heterogeneity of intestinal transplant patients. Peak levels of circulating GvH clones were associated with declines in HvG clones early after transplant. GvH clones were found in recipient bone marrow, and some of the GvH clones appeared earlier in ileal mucosa or blood, which is consistent with an intestinal mucosal origin.

The time point label of this sample denotes: cells obtained before transplantation from donor or recipient. CD3+CD4+ and CD3+CD8+ populations were FACS-sorted from unstimulated pre-transplant donor and recipient cells taken from spleen or lymph nodes. The chain is assembled from TRBV4-3 and TRBJ2-4; 11 junctional bases match TRBD2. The sequences come from unstimulated CD8+ T cells sorted from spleen or lymph node cells, collected before transplant. The sequence was collected from a human donor who was the organ donor for an intestinal transplant. CDR3 region: CASSQSRASGGSKNIQYF. In nucleotide form, the sequence is TGCGCCAGCAGCCAATCTCGAGCTAGCGGGGGGTCCAAAAACATTCAGTACTTC.